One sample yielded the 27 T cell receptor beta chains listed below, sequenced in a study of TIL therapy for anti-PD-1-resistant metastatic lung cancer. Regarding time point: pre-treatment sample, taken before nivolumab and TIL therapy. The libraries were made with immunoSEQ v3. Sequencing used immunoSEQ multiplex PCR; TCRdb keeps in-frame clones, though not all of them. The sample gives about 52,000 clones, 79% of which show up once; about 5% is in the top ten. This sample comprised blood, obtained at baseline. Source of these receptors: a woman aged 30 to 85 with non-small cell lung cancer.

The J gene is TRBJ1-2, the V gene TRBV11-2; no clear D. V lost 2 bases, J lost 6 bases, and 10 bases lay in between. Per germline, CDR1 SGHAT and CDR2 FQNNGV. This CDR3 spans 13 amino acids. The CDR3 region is CASSLMQVDGYTF. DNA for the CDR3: TGTGCCAGCAGCTTAATGCAGGTTGATGGCTACACCTTC.

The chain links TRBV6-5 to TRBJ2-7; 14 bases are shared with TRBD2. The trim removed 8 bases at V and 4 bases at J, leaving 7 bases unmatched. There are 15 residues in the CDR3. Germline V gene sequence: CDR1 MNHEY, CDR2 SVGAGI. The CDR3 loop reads CASATGLAGEYEQYF. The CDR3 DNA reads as TGTGCCAGCGCTACGGGACTAGCGGGAGAATACGAGCAGTACTTC.

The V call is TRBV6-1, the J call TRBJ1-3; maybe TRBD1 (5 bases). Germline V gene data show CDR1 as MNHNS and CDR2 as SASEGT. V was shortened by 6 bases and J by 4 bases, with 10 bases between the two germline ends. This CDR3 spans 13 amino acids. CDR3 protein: CASRGGSGNTIYF. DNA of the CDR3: TGTGCCAGCAGGGGGGGATCCGGAAACACCATATATTTT.

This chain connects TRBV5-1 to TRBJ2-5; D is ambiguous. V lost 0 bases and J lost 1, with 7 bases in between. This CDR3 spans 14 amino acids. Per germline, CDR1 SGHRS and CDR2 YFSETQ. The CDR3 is CASSLAEIQETQYF. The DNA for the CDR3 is TGCGCCAGCAGCTTGGCGGAAATCCAAGAGACCCAGTACTTC.

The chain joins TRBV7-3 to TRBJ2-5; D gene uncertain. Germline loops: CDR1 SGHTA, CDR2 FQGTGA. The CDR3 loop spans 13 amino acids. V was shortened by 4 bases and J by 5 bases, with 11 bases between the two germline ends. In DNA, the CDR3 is TGTGCCAGCAGCTCAATGCGCTCTGAGACCCAGTACTTC. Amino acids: CASSSMRSETQYF.

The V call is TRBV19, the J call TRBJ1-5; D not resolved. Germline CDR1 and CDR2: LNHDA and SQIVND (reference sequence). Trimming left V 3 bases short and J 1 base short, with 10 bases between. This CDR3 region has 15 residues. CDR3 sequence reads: CASSIIQDSNQPQHF. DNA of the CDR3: TGTGCCAGTAGTATTATCCAAGACAGCAATCAGCCCCAGCATTTT.

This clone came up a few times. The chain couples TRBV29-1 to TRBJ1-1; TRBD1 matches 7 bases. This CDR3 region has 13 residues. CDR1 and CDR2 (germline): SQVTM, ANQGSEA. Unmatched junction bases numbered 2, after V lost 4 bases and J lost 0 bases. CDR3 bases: TGCAGCGTTGGGGACAGTATGAACACTGAAGCTTTCTTT. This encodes CSVGDSMNTEAFF.

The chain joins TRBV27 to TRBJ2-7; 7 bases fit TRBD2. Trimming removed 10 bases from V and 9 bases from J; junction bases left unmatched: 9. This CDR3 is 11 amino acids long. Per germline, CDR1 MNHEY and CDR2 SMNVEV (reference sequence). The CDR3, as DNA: TGTGCCACACACTTCGGGGGGTGGCAGTACTTC. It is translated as CATHFGGWQYF.

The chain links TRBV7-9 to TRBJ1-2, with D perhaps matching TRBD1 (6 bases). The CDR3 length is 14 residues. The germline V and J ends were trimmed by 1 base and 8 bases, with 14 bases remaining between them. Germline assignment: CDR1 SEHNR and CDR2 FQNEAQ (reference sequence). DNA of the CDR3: TGTGCCAGCAGCTTAGAGGACGCAGGGGACGGCTACACCTTC. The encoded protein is CASSLEDAGDGYTF.

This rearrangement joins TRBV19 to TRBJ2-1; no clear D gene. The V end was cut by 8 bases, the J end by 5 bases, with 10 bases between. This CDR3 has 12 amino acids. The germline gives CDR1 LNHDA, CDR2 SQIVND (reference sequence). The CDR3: CASSRTDNEQFF. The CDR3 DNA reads TGTGCCAGTTCTAGAACCGACAATGAGCAGTTCTTC.

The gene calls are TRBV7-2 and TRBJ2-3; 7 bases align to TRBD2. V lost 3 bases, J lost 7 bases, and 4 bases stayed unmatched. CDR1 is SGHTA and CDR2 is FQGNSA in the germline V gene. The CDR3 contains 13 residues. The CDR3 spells CASSFEGLYTQYF. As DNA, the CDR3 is TGTGCCAGCAGCTTCGAGGGACTATATACGCAGTATTTT. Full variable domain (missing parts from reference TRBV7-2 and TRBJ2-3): GAGVSQSPSNKVTEKGKDVELRCDPISGHTALYWYRQSLGQGLEFLIYFQGNSAPDKSGLPSDRFSAERTGGSVSTLTIQRTQQEDSAVYLCASSFEGLYTQYFGPGTRLTVL.

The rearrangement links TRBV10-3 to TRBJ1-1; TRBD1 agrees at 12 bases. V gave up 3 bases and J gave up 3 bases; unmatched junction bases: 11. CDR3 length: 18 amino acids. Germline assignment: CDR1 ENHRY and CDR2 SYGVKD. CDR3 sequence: CAISEVYGTGGRDTEAFF. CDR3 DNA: TGTGCCATCAGTGAAGTTTATGGGACAGGGGGCAGGGACACTGAAGCTTTCTTT.

In DNA, the CDR3 is TGCGCCAGCAGCTTTGGGGATAACTATGGCTACACCTTC. Residues: CASSFGDNYGYTF. This chain links TRBV5-1 with TRBJ1-2; D is unclear. There are 13 residues in the CDR3. The V gene lost 2 bases and the J gene lost 1 base, with 6 bases spanning the gap. The germline V gene has CDR1 SGHRS and CDR2 YFSETQ.

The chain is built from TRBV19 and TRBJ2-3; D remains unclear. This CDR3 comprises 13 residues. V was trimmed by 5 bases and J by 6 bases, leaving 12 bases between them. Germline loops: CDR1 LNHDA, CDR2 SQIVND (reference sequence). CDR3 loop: CASSLVARDTQYF. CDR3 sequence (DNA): TGTGCCAGTAGTCTCGTCGCGCGGGATACGCAGTATTTT.

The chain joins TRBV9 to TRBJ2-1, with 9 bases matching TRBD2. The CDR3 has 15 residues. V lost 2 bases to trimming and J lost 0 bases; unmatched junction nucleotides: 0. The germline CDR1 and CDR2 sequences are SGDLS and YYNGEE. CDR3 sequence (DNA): TGTGCCAGCAGCGTTAGCGGGAGCTCCTACAATGAGCAGTTCTTC. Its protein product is CASSVSGSSYNEQFF.

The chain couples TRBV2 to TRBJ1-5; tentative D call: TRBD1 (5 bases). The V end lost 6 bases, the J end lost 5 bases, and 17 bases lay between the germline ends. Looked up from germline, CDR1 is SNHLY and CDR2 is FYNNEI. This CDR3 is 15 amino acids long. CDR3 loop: CASRGRDGTHQPQHF. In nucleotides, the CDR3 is TGTGCCAGCAGAGGCCGGGACGGAACCCATCAGCCCCAGCATTTT.

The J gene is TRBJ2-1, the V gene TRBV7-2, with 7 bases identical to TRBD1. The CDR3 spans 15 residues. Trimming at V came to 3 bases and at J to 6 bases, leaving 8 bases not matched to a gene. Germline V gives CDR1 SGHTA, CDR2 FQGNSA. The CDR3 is CASSFARDRTNEQFF. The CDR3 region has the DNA TGTGCCAGCAGCTTTGCCCGGGACAGAACCAATGAGCAGTTCTTC. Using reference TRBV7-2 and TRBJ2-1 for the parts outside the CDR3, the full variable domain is GAGVSQSPSNKVTEKGKDVELRCDPISGHTALYWYRQSLGQGLEFLIYFQGNSAPDKSGLPSDRFSAERTGGSVSTLTIQRTQQEDSAVYLCASSFARDRTNEQFFGPGTRLTVL.

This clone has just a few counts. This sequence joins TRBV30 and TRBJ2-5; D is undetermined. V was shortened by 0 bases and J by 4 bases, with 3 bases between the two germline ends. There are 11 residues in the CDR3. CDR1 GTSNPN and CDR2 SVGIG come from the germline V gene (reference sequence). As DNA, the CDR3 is TGTGCCTGGAGTGTAGGAGAGACCCAGTACTTC. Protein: CAWSVGETQYF. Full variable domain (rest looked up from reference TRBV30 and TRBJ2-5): SQTIHQWPATLVQPVGSPLSLECTVEGTSNPNLYWYRQAAGRGLQLLFYSVGIGQISSEVPQNLSASRPQDRQFILSSKKLLLSDSGFYLCAWSVGETQYFGPGTRLLVL.

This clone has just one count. The CDR3: CASSGGNEQFF. CDR3 bases: TGTGCCAGCTCGGGGGGGAATGAGCAGTTCTTC. The rearrangement uses TRBV6-1 and TRBJ2-1; TRBD2 aligns across 8 bases. This CDR3 spans 11 amino acids. Germline V CDR1 and CDR2: MNHNS, SASEGT. V lost 8 bases and J lost 7; bases outside the gene matches: 1.

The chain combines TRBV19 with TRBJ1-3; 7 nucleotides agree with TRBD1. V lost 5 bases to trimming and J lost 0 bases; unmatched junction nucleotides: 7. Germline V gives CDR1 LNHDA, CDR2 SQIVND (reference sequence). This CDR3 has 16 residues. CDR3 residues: CASSPTGASSGNTIYF. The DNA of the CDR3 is TGTGCCAGTAGTCCCACAGGGGCTAGCTCTGGAAACACCATATATTTT.

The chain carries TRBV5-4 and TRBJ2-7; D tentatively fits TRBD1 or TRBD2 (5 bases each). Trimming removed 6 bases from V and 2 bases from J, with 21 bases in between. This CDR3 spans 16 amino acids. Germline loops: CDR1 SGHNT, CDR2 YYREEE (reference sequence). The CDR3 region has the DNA TGTGCCAGCAACCAGGGATCCGGGACCTCCACCTACGAGCAGTACTTC. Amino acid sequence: CASNQGSGTSTYEQYF.

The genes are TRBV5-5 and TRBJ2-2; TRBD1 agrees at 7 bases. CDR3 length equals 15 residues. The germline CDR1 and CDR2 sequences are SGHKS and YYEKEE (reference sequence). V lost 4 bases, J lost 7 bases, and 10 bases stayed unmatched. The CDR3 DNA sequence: TGTGCCAGCAGCCCGACAGGGCTAGGAGTCGGGGAGCTGTTTTTT. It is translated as CASSPTGLGVGELFF.

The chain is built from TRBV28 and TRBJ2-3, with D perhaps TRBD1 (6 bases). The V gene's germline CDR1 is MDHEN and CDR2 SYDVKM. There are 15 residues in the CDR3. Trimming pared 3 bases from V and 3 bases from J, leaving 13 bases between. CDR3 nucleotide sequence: TGTGCCAGCAGTTTCCAACTACAGGGAACAGATACGCAGTATTTT. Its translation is CASSFQLQGTDTQYF.

CDR3 sequence reads: CASSPGGYEQYF. CDR3 bases: TGTGCCAGCAGCCCGGGGGGTTACGAGCAGTACTTC. The chain couples TRBV5-4 to TRBJ2-7; 7 nucleotides line up with TRBD2. This CDR3 spans 12 amino acids. Germline V gene sequence: CDR1 SGHNT, CDR2 YYREEE (reference sequence). Trimming cost V 4 bases and J 4 bases; bases outside gene matches: 2.

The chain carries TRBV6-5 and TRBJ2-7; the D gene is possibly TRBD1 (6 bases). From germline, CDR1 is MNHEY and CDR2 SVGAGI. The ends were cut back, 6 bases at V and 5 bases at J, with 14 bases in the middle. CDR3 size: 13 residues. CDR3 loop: CASRRAGVDEQYF. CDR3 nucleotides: TGTGCCAGCAGGAGGGCAGGGGTGGACGAGCAGTACTTC.

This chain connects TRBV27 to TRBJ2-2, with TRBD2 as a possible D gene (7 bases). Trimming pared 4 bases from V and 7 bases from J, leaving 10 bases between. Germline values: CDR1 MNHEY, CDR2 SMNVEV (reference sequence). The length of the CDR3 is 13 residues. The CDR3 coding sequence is TGTGCCAGCAGTTCGGGGGGCGTCGGGGAGCTGTTTTTT. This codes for CASSSGGVGELFF.

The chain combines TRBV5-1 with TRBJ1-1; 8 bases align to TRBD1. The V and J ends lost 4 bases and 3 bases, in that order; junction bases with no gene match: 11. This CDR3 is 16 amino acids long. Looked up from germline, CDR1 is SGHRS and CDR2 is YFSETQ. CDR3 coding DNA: TGCGCCAGCAGCGCGGGACCCGGGACAGGATACACTGAAGCTTTCTTT. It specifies CASSAGPGTGYTEAFF.